This record covers a single TCR beta chain. Antigen specificity is unknown. Other nucleotide sequences in the sample specify the same CDR3. The entry originates in a study of Ad26.COV2.S vaccination and SARS-CoV-2 variants. Treatment described: about 20 received Ad26.COV2.S at low or high dose, single or two shots; 5 received placebo; per-sample allocation not given. The investigators took samples on day 63 after the first vaccine or placebo injection. The ends were cut back, 0 bases at V and 0 bases at J, with 1 base in the middle. Germline CDR1 reads SGDLS; CDR2 reads YYNGEE. CDR3 length equals 13 residues. Produced via immunoSEQ multiplex PCR; TCRdb's table is partial and in-frame only. The repertoire holds roughly 350,000 clones, with about 88% as singletons. Study-wide findings and caveats: Vaccine recipients posted higher spike-specific TCR breadth than their placebo counterparts.

The sequencing used peripheral blood, collected in a trial of Ad26.COV2.S vaccine versus placebo. This sequence was found in a person aged 18 to 59 who received the Ad26.COV2.S COVID-19 vaccine or a placebo. This chain uses TRBV9 with TRBJ1-3; no reliable D call. The CDR3 is CASSVDSGNTIYF. The CDR3 bases are TGTGCCAGCAGCGTAGACTCTGGAAACACCATATATTTT.